The present T cell receptor beta chain was sequenced within a study of beta chain features in type 1 diabetes. General study results and limits: Type 1 diabetes patients showed a moderate but significant shortening of TCRB CDR3s in all four CD4+ subsets.

In this sample, this clone turned up a few times. Its antigen remains unknown. This sample includes further DNA sequences coding for the same CDR3. The CDR3 extends over 13 amino acids. CDR1 is SGHRS and CDR2 is YFSETQ in the germline V gene. The V segment lost 4 bases and the J segment 6 bases; nucleotides outside the gene matches: 6. The entirety of the isolated RNA underwent reverse transcription, so expressed TCRB transcripts were sequenced. Clones were read by immunoSEQ multiplex PCR, and TCRdb kept only the in-frame ones, dropping some. Here the sample spans 160,000 or so clones, around 9.7% being singletons.

The rearrangement uses TRBV5-1 and TRBJ1-2; 7 nucleotides agree with TRBD1. The source of this sequence is a woman in her 30s with type 1 diabetes. The sequencing sample was made of central memory CD4+ T cells from blood. CDR3 protein: CASSARGLDGYTF. Written as DNA, the CDR3 is TGCGCCAGCAGCGCAAGGGGGCTGGATGGCTACACCTTC.